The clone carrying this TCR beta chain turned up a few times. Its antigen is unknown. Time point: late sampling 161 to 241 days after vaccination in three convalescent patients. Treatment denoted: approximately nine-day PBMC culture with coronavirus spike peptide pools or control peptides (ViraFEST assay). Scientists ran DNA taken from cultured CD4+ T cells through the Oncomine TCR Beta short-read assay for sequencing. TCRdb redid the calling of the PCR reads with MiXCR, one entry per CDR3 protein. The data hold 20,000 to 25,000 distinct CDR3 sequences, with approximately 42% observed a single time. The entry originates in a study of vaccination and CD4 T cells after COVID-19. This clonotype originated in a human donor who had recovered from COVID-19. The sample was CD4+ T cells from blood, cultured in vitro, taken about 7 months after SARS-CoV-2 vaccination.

The CDR3 here is CASSSGLVGNEQFF. The CDR3, as DNA: TGTGCCAGCAGTTCCGGACTAGTTGGCAATGAGCAGTTCTTC. V and J are TRBV27 and TRBJ2-1, with TRBD2 matching 7 bases. CDR1 is MNHEY and CDR2 is SMNVEV in the germline V gene (reference sequence). With V trimmed by 4 bases and J by 6 bases, 6 bases remained unmatched. The CDR3 sequence is 14 residues long.